These T cell receptor beta chains were read from a single sample in a study of shared clonotypes between healthy human individuals. The assay was immunoSEQ multiplex PCR, and TCRdb's table has in-frame clones only and misses some. The sample shows roughly 500,000 clones, almost 97% of them seen only once. Sequenced material: naive CD4+ T cells sorted from blood. These receptors came from a woman in her thirties in good health. Each CDR3 is given with its conserved first and last residue.

V gene: TRBV11-2
CDR3 protein: CASSLDRGLQPQHF

V gene: TRBV6-6
CDR3 protein: CASRGGVETQYF

V gene: TRBV2
CDR3 protein: CASRFLNTEAFF

V gene: TRBV13
CDR3 protein: CASSPNPPYGYTF

V gene: TRBV28
CDR3 protein: CASSLGQPNSPLHF

V gene: TRBV30
CDR3 protein: CAWQAGTGYTGELFF

V gene: TRBV5-8
CDR3 protein: CASSFQGGNQPQHF

V gene: TRBV5-1
CDR3 protein: CASRPSGPDYEQYF

V gene: TRBV28
CDR3 protein: CASHDLAGKAFF

V gene: TRBV11-2
CDR3 protein: CASSTPIRGSTEAFF

V gene: TRBV6-5
CDR3 protein: CASSYGGTQYF

V gene: TRBV19
CDR3 protein: CASSIWGDSGGTDTQYF

V gene: TRBV10-2
CDR3 protein: CASRGTGTGSYEQYF

V gene: TRBV7-2
CDR3 protein: CASSGRGLGSSYNEQFF

V gene: TRBV4-1
CDR3 protein: CASGRPGQGLNQPQHF